The 19 T cell receptor beta chains given below trace back to one sample, sequenced in a study of T cell responses to AZD1222 COVID-19 vaccine. Here immunoSEQ multiplex PCR was the method, and the copy in TCRdb shows in-frame clones only, minus some. The sample contains 100,000 or so clones, 86% of which appear only once. This sample comprised peripheral blood, obtained on day 0 of AZD1222 vaccination. Receptor source: an adult in good health.

The chain is built from TRBV30 and TRBJ2-3; 10 bases agree with TRBD2. Germline loops: CDR1 GTSNPN, CDR2 SVGIG (reference sequence). The V segment lost 2 bases and the J segment 9 bases; nucleotides outside the gene matches: 5. The CDR3 runs to 13 residues. CDR3 in DNA: TGTGCCTGGAGTAGCGGGAGGGCCAGCACGCAGTATTTT. This sequence encodes CAWSSGRASTQYF.

This sequence joins TRBV5-4 and TRBJ1-3; 8 bases match TRBD1. The CDR3 runs 14 residues. Germline V lookup: CDR1 SGHNT, CDR2 YYREEE (reference sequence). The V segment lost 4 bases and the J segment 1 base; nucleotides outside the gene matches: 1. CDR3 bases: TGTGCCAGCAGCCGGACAGGGTCTGGAAACACCATATATTTT. Its translation: CASSRTGSGNTIYF. The full variable domain, completed using reference TRBV5-4 and TRBJ1-3, is ETGVTQSPTHLIKTRGQQVTLRCSSQSGHNTVSWYQQALGQGPQFIFQYYREEENGRGNFPPRFSGLQFPNYSSELNVNALELDDSALYLCASSRTGSGNTIYFGEGSWLTVV.

This chain joins TRBV10-3 and TRBJ1-3; unclear D gene. CDR1 ENHRY and CDR2 SYGVKD come from the germline V gene. The CDR3 runs 13 residues. Trimming pared 10 bases from V and 3 bases from J, leaving 13 bases between. The CDR3 sequence: CATEISLGNTIYF. For the CDR3, the DNA is TGTGCCACCGAAATATCCCTTGGAAACACCATATATTTT.

V gene TRBV15 combines with J gene TRBJ1-5; D not certain. V shed 1 base and J shed 3 bases, with 10 bases lying between them. The CDR3 spans 15 residues. Per the germline V gene, CDR1 is LNHNV and CDR2 is YYDKDF (reference sequence). Written as DNA, the CDR3 is TGTGCCACCAGCAGAGCGGACGGATCCAATCAGCCCCAGCATTTT. Amino acids: CATSRADGSNQPQHF. Together with reference TRBV15 and TRBJ1-5, the CDR3 gives the full variable domain: DAMVIQNPRYQVTQFGKPVTLSCSQTLNHNVMYWYQQKSSQAPKLLFHYYDKDFNNEADTPDNFQSRRPNTSFCFLDIRSPGLGDTAMYLCATSRADGSNQPQHFGDGTRLSIL.

V usage is TRBV27 and J usage is TRBJ1-3; no definite D call. The CDR3 covers 15 residues. With 6 bases removed from V and 2 bases from J, the gap between germline ends came to 14 bases. Germline V gene data show CDR1 as MNHEY and CDR2 as SMNVEV (reference sequence). CDR3 protein: CASRKDGRTGNTIYF. In nucleotides, the CDR3 is TGTGCCAGCAGAAAAGATGGGAGAACTGGAAACACCATATATTTT.

V usage is TRBV19 and J usage is TRBJ2-1; 7 bases are a match to TRBD2. CDR1 is LNHDA, CDR2 SQIVND, per germline (reference sequence). CDR3 length: 15 amino acids. J lost 5 bases, V lost 3 bases, and 7 bases had no gene match. The chain's CDR3 is CASSIIQRENNEQFF. In nucleotides, the CDR3 is TGTGCCAGTAGTATTATCCAGCGGGAAAACAATGAGCAGTTCTTC.

This clone came up once. The chain uses TRBV28 and TRBJ1-2; 9 bases agree with TRBD1. Trimming cost V 4 bases and J 5 bases; bases outside gene matches: 11. Germline CDR1 MDHEN, CDR2 SYDVKM. This CDR3 spans 16 amino acids. For the CDR3, the DNA is TGTGCCAGCAGTTCTCCCCGGGACAGGGCATGGTATGGCTACACCTTC. Its protein product is CASSSPRDRAWYGYTF.

This clone was detected only once. The rearrangement joins TRBV7-2 to TRBJ1-6; possible D gene TRBD1, 6 bases. The CDR3 runs 15 residues. V shed 5 bases and J shed 6 bases, with 14 bases lying between them. Per germline, CDR1 SGHTA and CDR2 FQGNSA. The CDR3 DNA is TGTGCCAGCAGCGTACAGGGTATAAGTAATTCACCCCTCCACTTT. It codes for CASSVQGISNSPLHF.

V usage is TRBV27 and J usage is TRBJ1-2; D gene uncertain. The germline CDR1 and CDR2 sequences are MNHEY and SMNVEV (reference sequence). The V end lost 2 bases, the J end lost 4 bases, and 11 bases lay between the germline ends. This CDR3 is built from 14 residues. The CDR3: CASSLDGSVYGYTF. Written as DNA, the CDR3 is TGTGCCAGCAGTTTAGACGGTTCGGTCTATGGCTACACCTTC.

V gene TRBV4-3 combines with J gene TRBJ1-4, with TRBD1 identical over 9 bases. CDR1 and CDR2 from the germline V gene are LGHNA and YSLEER. This CDR3 has 17 residues. Trimming removed 0 bases from V and 6 bases from J; junction bases left unmatched: 8. The CDR3 sequence: CASSQELGTGTDEKLFF. The CDR3 DNA reads as TGCGCCAGCAGCCAAGAACTTGGGACAGGGACCGATGAAAAACTGTTTTTT.

This chain connects TRBV5-1 to TRBJ1-2; D remains unclear. Germline V gene data show CDR1 as SGHRS and CDR2 as YFSETQ. The CDR3 runs to 16 residues. V shed 2 bases and J shed 5 bases, with 19 bases lying between them. The CDR3 here is CASSLDISTLAYGYTF. Here the CDR3 DNA reads TGCGCCAGCAGCTTAGACATCTCGACCTTAGCGTATGGCTACACCTTC.

V and J are TRBV6-2 or TRBV6-3 and TRBJ2-5; D is ambiguous. The CDR3 has 15 amino acids. CDR1 MNHEY and CDR2 SVGEGT come from the germline V gene. Trimming removed 2 bases at V and 5 bases at J, with 15 bases between. CDR3 protein: CASSYGGSLLETQYF. CDR3 bases: TGTGCCAGCAGTTACGGTGGTAGCTTGTTGGAGACCCAGTACTTC.

The rearrangement uses TRBV7-9 and TRBJ1-3; D gene ambiguous. V was cut by 6 bases and J by 0 bases, with 9 bases left in between. The CDR3 is 14 amino acids. Germline V gives CDR1 SEHNR, CDR2 FQNEAQ (reference sequence). The CDR3, as DNA: TGTGCCAGCAGTTTGGACGGCTCTGGAAACACCATATATTTT. It yields the protein CASSLDGSGNTIYF. The full variable domain, completed using reference TRBV7-9 and TRBJ1-3, is DTGVSQNPRHKITKRGQNVTFRCDPISEHNRLYWYRQTLGQGPEFLTYFQNEAQLEKSRLLSDRFSAERPKGSFSTLEIQRTEQGDSAMYLCASSLDGSGNTIYFGEGSWLTVV.

This chain uses TRBV11-2 with TRBJ2-1, with 11 bases matching TRBD2. The germline V gene encodes CDR1 SGHAT and CDR2 FQNNGV. Losses at the gene ends were 3 bases for V and 7 bases for J; bases not matched to a gene: 5. The CDR3 has 15 residues. The CDR3: CASSLPTSGINEQFF. The CDR3, as DNA: TGTGCCAGCAGCTTGCCGACTAGCGGGATAAATGAGCAGTTCTTC.

This sequence joins TRBV28 and TRBJ1-5; D uncertain. Germline CDR1 reads MDHEN; CDR2 reads SYDVKM. Trimming pared 2 bases from V and 1 base from J, leaving 12 bases between. This CDR3 is built from 16 residues. DNA of the CDR3: TGTGCCAGCAGTTTAGGTCCTACGGGGAGCAATCAGCCCCAGCATTTT. As protein: CASSLGPTGSNQPQHF.

This sequence joins TRBV7-9 and TRBJ2-7; 9 positions match TRBD2. The CDR3 contains 15 residues. Germline V gives CDR1 SEHNR, CDR2 FQNEAQ (reference sequence). The V and J ends lost 5 bases and 6 bases, in that order; junction bases with no gene match: 11. CDR3 DNA: TGTGCCAGCAGCCCGCGGGGGGGCGCGTTCTCCGAGCAGTACTTC. Translation: CASSPRGGAFSEQYF. Variable domain in full (rest from reference TRBV7-9 and TRBJ2-7): DTGVSQNPRHKITKRGQNVTFRCDPISEHNRLYWYRQTLGQGPEFLTYFQNEAQLEKSRLLSDRFSAERPKGSFSTLEIQRTEQGDSAMYLCASSPRGGAFSEQYFGPGTRLTVT.

The chain employs TRBV4-3 and TRBJ2-1; TRBD2 agrees at 8 bases. Germline CDR1 LGHNA, CDR2 YSLEER. The CDR3 is 16 amino acids. With 0 bases clipped from V and 6 bases from J, the junction kept 7 bases outside the gene matches. The chain's CDR3 is CASSQDSSGSGNEQFF. The CDR3 nucleotides read TGCGCCAGCAGCCAAGATTCCAGCGGGAGTGGCAATGAGCAGTTCTTC.

The V call is TRBV6-5, the J call TRBJ1-2; D unclear. V lost 0 bases to trimming and J lost 6 bases, with 8 bases between them. This CDR3 is 13 amino acids long. Germline V gene sequence: CDR1 MNHEY, CDR2 SVGAGI. CDR3 region: CASSYSNLDGYTF. The DNA for the CDR3 is TGTGCCAGCAGTTACTCGAATCTGGATGGCTACACCTTC.

The V gene is TRBV7-9, the J gene TRBJ2-4; a possible D gene is TRBD2 (5 bases). Germline V gene sequence: CDR1 SEHNR, CDR2 FQNEAQ (reference sequence). The CDR3 is made up of 14 amino acids. The V and J ends lost 5 bases and 5 bases respectively, with 13 bases between them. The CDR3 loop reads CASSPSLGENIQYF. In DNA, the CDR3 is TGTGCCAGCAGCCCTTCGCTCGGGGAAAACATTCAGTACTTC.